The text below deals with one T cell receptor beta chain. These data come from a study of tumor-infiltrating lymphocytes in oesophageal squamous cell carcinoma. Via MiXCR, TCRdb re-called the PCR reads, giving one row per CDR3 protein. In the table there are under 12,000 distinct CDR3 sequences, roughly 52% of which are singletons. Germline lookup yields CDR1 DFQATT and CDR2 SNEGSKA (reference sequence). Unmatched junction bases numbered 4, after V lost 5 bases and J lost 0 bases. The CDR3 is 14 amino acids. The sequenced material came from esophageal tumor tissue. This chain uses TRBV20-1 with TRBJ1-5, with 7 bases that match TRBD1. This TCR came from a female donor with esophageal squamous cell carcinoma. The CDR3: CSARDSFSNQPQHF. The DNA for the CDR3 is TGCAGTGCTCGGGACAGCTTTAGCAATCAGCCCCAGCATTTT.